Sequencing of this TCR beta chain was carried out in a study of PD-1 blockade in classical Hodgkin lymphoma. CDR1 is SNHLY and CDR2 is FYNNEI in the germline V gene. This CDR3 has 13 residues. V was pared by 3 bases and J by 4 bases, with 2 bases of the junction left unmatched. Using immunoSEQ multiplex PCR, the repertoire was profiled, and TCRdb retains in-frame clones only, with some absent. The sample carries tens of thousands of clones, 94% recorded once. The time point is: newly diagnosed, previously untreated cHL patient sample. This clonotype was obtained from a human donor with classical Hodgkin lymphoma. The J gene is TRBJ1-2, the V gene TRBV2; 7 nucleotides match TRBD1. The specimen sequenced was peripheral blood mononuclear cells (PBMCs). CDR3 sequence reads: CASSDPGGYGYTF. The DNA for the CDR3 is TGTGCCAGCAGTGACCCAGGGGGCTATGGCTACACCTTC.